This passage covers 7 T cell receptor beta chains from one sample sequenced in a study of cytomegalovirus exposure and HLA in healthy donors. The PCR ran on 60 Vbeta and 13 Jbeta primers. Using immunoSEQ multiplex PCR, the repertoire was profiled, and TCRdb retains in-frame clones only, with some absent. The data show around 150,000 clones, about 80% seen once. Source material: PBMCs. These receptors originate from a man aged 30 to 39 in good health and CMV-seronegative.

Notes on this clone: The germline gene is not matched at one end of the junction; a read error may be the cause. In DNA, the CDR3 is TGTGCCAGTTGTATATCGTCGGGTGGCAATCAGCCCCAGCATTTT. Its translation is CASCISSGGNQPQHF. This chain connects TRBV19 to TRBJ1-5; no definite D call. The CDR3 runs 15 residues. The germline CDR1 and CDR2 sequences are LNHDA and SQIVND (reference sequence).

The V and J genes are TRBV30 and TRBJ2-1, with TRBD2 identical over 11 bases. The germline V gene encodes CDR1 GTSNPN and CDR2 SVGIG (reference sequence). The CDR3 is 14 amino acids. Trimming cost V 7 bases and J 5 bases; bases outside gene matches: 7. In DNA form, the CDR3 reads TGTGCCTTCCGGACTAGCGGGTTCAACAATGAGCAGTTCTTC. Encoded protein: CAFRTSGFNNEQFF.

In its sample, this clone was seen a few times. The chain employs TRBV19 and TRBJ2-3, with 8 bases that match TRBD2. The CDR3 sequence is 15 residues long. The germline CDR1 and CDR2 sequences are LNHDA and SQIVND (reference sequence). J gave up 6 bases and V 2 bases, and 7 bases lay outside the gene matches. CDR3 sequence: CASSIRPSGSDTQYF. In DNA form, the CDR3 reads TGTGCCAGTAGTATACGGCCTAGCGGGTCGGATACGCAGTATTTT.

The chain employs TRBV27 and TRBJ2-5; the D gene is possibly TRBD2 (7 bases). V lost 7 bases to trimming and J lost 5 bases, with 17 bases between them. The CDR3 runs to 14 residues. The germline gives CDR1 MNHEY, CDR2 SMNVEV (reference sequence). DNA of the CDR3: TGTGCCAGCAAGATAGGGGGGGCCCGGGAGACCCAGTACTTC. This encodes CASKIGGARETQYF.

CDR3 sequence reads: CASSLLKTSGYNEQFF. CDR3 bases: TGTGCCAGCAGCTTGTTGAAGACTAGCGGATACAATGAGCAGTTCTTC. The chain couples TRBV5-6 to TRBJ2-1; 9 positions match TRBD2. This CDR3 is 16 amino acids long. With 1 base clipped from V and 4 bases from J, the junction kept 6 bases outside the gene matches. Per the germline V gene, CDR1 is SGHDT and CDR2 is YYEEEE.

The CDR3 reads CASSAGQGKYYGYTF. The CDR3 DNA sequence: TGTGCCAGCAGCGCAGGACAGGGTAAGTACTATGGCTACACCTTC. This rearrangement joins TRBV6-4 to TRBJ1-2; 8 positions agree with TRBD1. The CDR3 covers 15 residues. The germline V gene encodes CDR1 MRHNA and CDR2 SNTAGT. V lost 6 bases to trimming and J lost 3 bases; unmatched junction nucleotides: 9.

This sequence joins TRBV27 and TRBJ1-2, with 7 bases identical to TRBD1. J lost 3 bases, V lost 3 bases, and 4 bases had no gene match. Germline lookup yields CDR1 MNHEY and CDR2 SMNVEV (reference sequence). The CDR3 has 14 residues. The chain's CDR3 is CASSLIDRDYGYTF. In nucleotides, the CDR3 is TGTGCCAGCAGTTTGATCGACAGGGACTATGGCTACACCTTC.